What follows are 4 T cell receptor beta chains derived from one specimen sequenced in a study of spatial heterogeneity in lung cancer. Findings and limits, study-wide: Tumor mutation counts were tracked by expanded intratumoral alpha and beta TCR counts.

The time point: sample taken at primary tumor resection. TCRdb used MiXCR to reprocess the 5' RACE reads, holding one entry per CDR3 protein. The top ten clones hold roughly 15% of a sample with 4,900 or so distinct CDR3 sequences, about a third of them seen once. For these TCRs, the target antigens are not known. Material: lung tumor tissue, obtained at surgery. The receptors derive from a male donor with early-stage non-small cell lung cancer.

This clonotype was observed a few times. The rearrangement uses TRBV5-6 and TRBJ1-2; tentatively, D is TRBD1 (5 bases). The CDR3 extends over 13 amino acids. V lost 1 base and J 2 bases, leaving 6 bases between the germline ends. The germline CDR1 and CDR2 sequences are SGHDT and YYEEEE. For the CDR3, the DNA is TGTGCCAGCAGCTTGCAGGGAAACTATGGCTACACCTTC. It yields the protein CASSLQGNYGYTF.

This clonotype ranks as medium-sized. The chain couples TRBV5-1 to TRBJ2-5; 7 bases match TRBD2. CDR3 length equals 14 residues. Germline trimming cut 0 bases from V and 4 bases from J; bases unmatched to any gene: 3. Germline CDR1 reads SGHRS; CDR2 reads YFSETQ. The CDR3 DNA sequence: TGCGCCAGCAGCTTGGAATGGACTAGAGAGACCCAGTACTTC. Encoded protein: CASSLEWTRETQYF.

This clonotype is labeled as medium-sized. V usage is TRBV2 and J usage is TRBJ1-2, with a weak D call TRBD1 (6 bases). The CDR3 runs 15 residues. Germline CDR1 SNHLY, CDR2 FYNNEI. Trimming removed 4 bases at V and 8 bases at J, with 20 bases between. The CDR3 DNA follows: TGTGCCAGCAGTGTTGGAGTCAGGGGTCTTGGCGGCTACACCTTC. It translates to CASSVGVRGLGGYTF.

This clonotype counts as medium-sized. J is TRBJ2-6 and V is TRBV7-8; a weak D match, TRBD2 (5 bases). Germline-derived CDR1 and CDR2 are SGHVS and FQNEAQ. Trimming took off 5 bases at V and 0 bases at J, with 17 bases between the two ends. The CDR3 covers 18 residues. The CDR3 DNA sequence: TGTGCCAGCAGCCCAGCGGCCTTCACAGACTCTGGGGCCAACGTCCTGACTTTC. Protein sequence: CASSPAAFTDSGANVLTF. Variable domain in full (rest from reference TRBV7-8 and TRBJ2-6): GAGVSQSPRYKVAKRGQDVALRCDPISGHVSLFWYQQALGQGPEFLTYFQNEAQLDKSGLPSDRFFAERPEGSVSTLKIQRTQQEDSAVYLCASSPAAFTDSGANVLTFGAGSRLTVL.